This T cell receptor (beta chain) emerged from a study of blood T cell repertoires in COVID-19. Looking at the study overall: Nucleic acid was either cDNA or gDNA, and it came from T cells, B-cell-depleted T cells, or PBMCs.

Produced via immunoSEQ multiplex PCR; TCRdb's table is partial and in-frame only. The sample includes 300,000 to 400,000 clones, 87% seen only once; the top ten take approximately 9.3%. J lost 11 bases, V lost 10 bases, and 8 bases had no gene match. There are 12 residues in the CDR3. The chain recombines TRBV12-3 or TRBV12-4 with TRBJ1-1; 12 bases agree with TRBD1. This clonotype was obtained from a man aged 25 to 40 with COVID-19, enrolled during active disease. Sequencing used peripheral blood. The DNA of the CDR3 is TGTGCCACCCACCGGGACAGGGGGCAGGCTTTCTTT. Its protein is CATHRDRGQAFF.